These 27 T cell receptor beta chains were all obtained from the same sample, sequenced in a study of blood T cell repertoires in COVID-19. Method: immunoSEQ multiplex PCR; TCRdb's copy keeps in-frame clones and lacks some. The table includes around 83,000 clones, about 87% detected once. Sequenced: peripheral blood. Every receptor here comes from a man older than 75 with active or convalescent COVID-19.

V gene TRBV28 combines with J gene TRBJ1-4; maybe TRBD1 (5 bases). This CDR3 is 16 amino acids long. Germline CDR1 and CDR2: MDHEN and SYDVKM. Trimming removed 2 bases at V and 0 bases at J, with 10 bases between. Written as DNA, the CDR3 is TGTGCCAGCAGTTTAAGCGGGGACGCAACTAATGAAAAACTGTTTTTT. This gives the protein CASSLSGDATNEKLFF.

V and J are TRBV11-3 and TRBJ1-5; no firm D call. V was trimmed by 5 bases and J by 8 bases, leaving 25 bases between them. The CDR3 covers 17 residues. Germline loops: CDR1 SGHNT, CDR2 YENEEA. The CDR3 region has the DNA TGTGCCAGCAGCCCCCCCCACAGTTGTTTCAACCGTAAGCCCCAGCATTTT. This encodes CASSPPHSCFNRKPQHF.

This chain joins TRBV30 and TRBJ1-1; 7 bases are a match to TRBD1. The CDR3 is 14 amino acids. J gave up 0 bases and V 6 bases, and 7 bases lay outside the gene matches. Looked up from germline, CDR1 is GTSNPN and CDR2 is SVGIG (reference sequence). CDR3 residues: CACPGQTLNTEAFF. CDR3 nucleotides: TGTGCCTGCCCGGGACAGACATTGAACACTGAAGCTTTCTTT.

The chain employs TRBV5-1 and TRBJ1-1; D may be TRBD1 (6 bases). Trimming pared 4 bases from V and 5 bases from J, leaving 15 bases between. Germline V gene data show CDR1 as SGHRS and CDR2 as YFSETQ. The CDR3 loop spans 14 amino acids. For the CDR3, the DNA is TGCGCCAGCAGCGAGTCGGACAGACCGACTGAAGCTTTCTTT. Translating it yields CASSESDRPTEAFF.

This clone appeared a few times. V usage is TRBV6-5 and J usage is TRBJ1-1; 9 bases fit TRBD1. J was trimmed by 6 bases and V by 6 bases; bases with no gene match: 8. Germline CDR1 is MNHEY and CDR2 is SVGAGI. The CDR3 consists of 14 residues. The CDR3, as DNA: TGTGCCAGCAGAGCGGGACAGGGTGACTCTGAAGCTTTCTTT. Encoded protein: CASRAGQGDSEAFF.

J is TRBJ1-5 and V is TRBV10-2; TRBD1 might be the D (6 bases). Trimming left V 3 bases short and J 7 bases short, with 13 bases between. Germline values: CDR1 WSHSY, CDR2 SAAADI. The CDR3 is 14 residues long. CDR3 amino acids: CASSDRGRGQPQHF. The DNA of the CDR3 is TGCGCCAGCAGTGACAGGGGAAGGGGACAGCCCCAGCATTTT.

The chain combines TRBV7-9 with TRBJ2-3; D might be TRBD1 (6 bases). Deletions cut 0 bases from V and 7 bases from J, with 14 bases between. Germline V gives CDR1 SEHNR, CDR2 FQNEAQ (reference sequence). The CDR3 spans 15 residues. The DNA of the CDR3 is TGTGCCAGCAGCTTAGCTACGACAGGACGGAATACGCAGTATTTT. Encoded protein: CASSLATTGRNTQYF.

DNA for the CDR3: TGTGCCAGCAGCTTTTTTGCGTTAGCGGGCGAAGGTGAGCAGTTCTTC. Amino acids: CASSFFALAGEGEQFF. The chain employs TRBV5-5 and TRBJ2-1; 7 positions match TRBD2. This CDR3 region has 16 residues. Germline assignment: CDR1 SGHKS and CDR2 YYEKEE (reference sequence). The ends lost 2 bases at V and 9 bases at J; junction bases unmatched: 14.

V gene TRBV6-6 combines with J gene TRBJ2-1; 7 nucleotides agree with TRBD1. The germline CDR1 and CDR2 sequences are MNHNY and SVGAGI (reference sequence). The CDR3 is 16 amino acids. Unmatched junction bases numbered 11, after V lost 6 bases and J lost 3 bases. The CDR3 protein is CASSAPGRGIYNEQFF. In nucleotides, the CDR3 is TGTGCCAGCAGCGCCCCCGGCAGGGGGATCTACAATGAGCAGTTCTTC.

CDR3 nucleotides: TGTGCCAGCAGGGAGGACAGAAACTATGGCTACACCTTC. It is translated as CASREDRNYGYTF. The V and J genes are TRBV28 and TRBJ1-2, with TRBD1 as a possible D gene (6 bases). Germline loops: CDR1 MDHEN, CDR2 SYDVKM. Trimming stripped 6 bases from V and 2 bases from J, with 10 bases between. CDR3 size: 13 residues.

The chain is built from TRBV29-1 and TRBJ1-2, with a tentative D call TRBD1 (5 bases). The CDR3 contains 16 residues. Germline V gene lookup returns CDR1 SQVTM and CDR2 ANQGSEA. Trimming removed 4 bases from V and 3 bases from J, with 21 bases in between. CDR3 residues: CSVGRLGLGVDYGYTF. Here the CDR3 DNA reads TGCAGCGTTGGAAGATTGGGGTTAGGGGTTGACTATGGCTACACCTTC.

The chain carries TRBV6-5 and TRBJ2-1, with a weak D call TRBD2 (5 bases). Germline loops: CDR1 MNHEY, CDR2 SVGAGI. This CDR3 region has 16 residues. V was cut by 0 bases and J by 4 bases, with 13 bases left in between. This CDR3 is CASSYSTGVPYNEQFF. As DNA, the CDR3 is TGTGCCAGCAGTTACTCGACCGGGGTTCCTTACAATGAGCAGTTCTTC.

This CDR3 is CAWNGGQTKNIQYF. CDR3 DNA sequence: TGTGCCTGGAACGGAGGACAGACTAAAAACATTCAGTACTTC. This chain uses TRBV30 with TRBJ2-4, with TRBD1 as a possible D gene (6 bases). Germline CDR1 GTSNPN, CDR2 SVGIG (reference sequence). The ends were cut back, 4 bases at V and 4 bases at J, with 14 bases in the middle. The length of the CDR3 is 14 residues.

The genes are TRBV18 and TRBJ2-5; 7 positions match TRBD1. With 6 bases clipped from V and 5 bases from J, the junction kept 9 bases outside the gene matches. Germline loops: CDR1 KGHSH, CDR2 LQKENI. The CDR3 has 14 residues. The CDR3 protein is CASSRDRVGETQYF. The CDR3, as DNA: TGTGCCAGCTCCCGCGACAGGGTCGGGGAGACCCAGTACTTC.

This clone was observed a few times. The chain couples TRBV18 to TRBJ1-4; 8 nucleotides line up with TRBD1. The CDR3 has 14 amino acids. The V segment lost 1 base and the J segment 7 bases; nucleotides outside the gene matches: 2. Germline V CDR1 and CDR2: KGHSH, LQKENI. In nucleotides, the CDR3 is TGTGCCAGCTCACCACTAGGACAGGGTGAAAAACTGTTTTTT. This sequence encodes CASSPLGQGEKLFF.

The chain carries TRBV19 and TRBJ1-1, with D unclear. The V end was cut by 1 base, the J end by 1 base, with 4 bases between. This CDR3 region has 13 residues. In germline, CDR1 is LNHDA, CDR2 SQIVND (reference sequence). The CDR3 DNA sequence: TGTGCCAGTAGTATAGGACAGAACACTGAAGCTTTCTTT. Translated, it gives CASSIGQNTEAFF. The variable domain in full, completed from reference TRBV19 and TRBJ1-1, reads DGGITQSPKYLFRKEGQNVTLSCEQNLNHDAMYWYRQDPGQGLRLIYYSQIVNDFQKGDIAEGYSVSREKKESFPLTVTSAQKNPTAFYLCASSIGQNTEAFFGQGTRLTVV.

The chain couples TRBV7-8 to TRBJ2-2, with 8 bases lining up with TRBD2. V shed 5 bases, J shed 2 bases, and the junction held 7 bases outside the gene matches. Germline V gives CDR1 SGHVS, CDR2 FQNEAQ. The CDR3 runs to 16 residues. This CDR3 is CASSIAAGGNTGELFF. The DNA for the CDR3 is TGTGCCAGCAGCATTGCGGCGGGGGGAAACACCGGGGAGCTGTTTTTT.

This rearrangement joins TRBV7-2 to TRBJ1-1, with D unclear. CDR3 size: 15 residues. Germline CDR1 and CDR2: SGHTA and FQGNSA. V was pared by 5 bases and J by 0 bases, with 13 bases between. The CDR3 spells CASSQGRLVNTEAFF. CDR3 coding DNA: TGTGCCAGCAGCCAAGGGAGGTTAGTGAACACTGAAGCTTTCTTT.

V gene TRBV18 combines with J gene TRBJ2-1, with D possibly TRBD2 on 7 matching bases. V was cut by 3 bases and J by 9 bases, with 15 bases left in between. The CDR3 extends over 14 amino acids. The germline V gene has CDR1 KGHSH and CDR2 LQKENI. The CDR3 coding sequence is TGTGCCAGCTCACCGGGGGGGGCAGGCAGTGAGCAGTTCTTC. This gives the protein CASSPGGAGSEQFF. Drawing the rest from reference TRBV18 and TRBJ2-1, the complete variable domain is NAGVMQNPRHLVRRRGQEARLRCSPMKGHSHVYWYRQLPEEGLKFMVYLQKENIIDESGMPKERFSAEFPKEGPSILRIQQVVRGDSAAYFCASSPGGAGSEQFFGPGTRLTVL.

J is TRBJ2-7 and V is TRBV21-1; the table's D call, TRBD1, was not checked against the DNA. TRBV21-1 is a pseudogene segment. CDR3 size: 19 residues. CDR3 bases: TGTGCCAGCAGCAAAAGCGGATGCCCGAGGGGGCACTTCTTAGGCGAGCAGTACGTC. This translates into CASSKSGCPRGHFLGEQYV.

CDR3 protein: CASSEESPGGLFYGYTF. CDR3 bases: TGTGCCAGCAGTGAAGAGAGCCCGGGGGGGCTTTTCTATGGCTACACCTTC. The V call is TRBV6-1, the J call TRBJ1-2, with D perhaps matching TRBD1 (6 bases). V gave up 1 base and J gave up 4 bases, with 19 bases separating them. The germline gives CDR1 MNHNS, CDR2 SASEGT. CDR3 length: 17 amino acids.

This sequence joins TRBV18 and TRBJ2-5; no firm D call. The CDR3 totals 15 residues. Per germline, CDR1 KGHSH and CDR2 LQKENI. Trimming removed 5 bases at V and 4 bases at J, with 17 bases between. CDR3: CASSRQVGGGETQYF. DNA of the CDR3: TGTGCCAGCTCAAGGCAAGTAGGTGGCGGAGAGACCCAGTACTTC.

This sequence joins TRBV4-1 and TRBJ2-3, with 10 bases matching TRBD2. V lost 5 bases to trimming and J lost 5 bases; unmatched junction nucleotides: 10. Germline V gene data show CDR1 as MGHRA and CDR2 as YSYEKL. The length of the CDR3 is 16 residues. The CDR3 coding sequence is TGCGCCAGCAGCTCAAATCTAGCGGGAGTTGTAGATACGCAGTATTTT. Amino acids: CASSSNLAGVVDTQYF.

In this sample, this clone turned up once. A read error may produce the germline difference seen at one junction end. The chain recombines TRBV7-2 with TRBJ2-2; D call uncertain. The CDR3 is 14 amino acids. The V gene's germline CDR1 is SGHTA and CDR2 FQGNSA. CDR3 DNA sequence: TGTGCCAGCAGCTTATCCCAGAACGCCGGGGAGCTGTTTTTT. Translating gives CASSLSQNAGELFF.

The V gene is TRBV30, the J gene TRBJ2-1, with TRBD2 as a possible D gene (5 bases). Trimming removed 0 bases at V and 5 bases at J, with 14 bases between. The CDR3 covers 15 residues. Germline-derived CDR1 and CDR2 are GTSNPN and SVGIG (reference sequence). The CDR3 protein is CAWSVLLGGDNEQFF. Here the CDR3 DNA reads TGTGCCTGGAGTGTACTACTAGGAGGCGACAATGAGCAGTTCTTC. Supplemented by reference TRBV30 and TRBJ2-1, the full variable domain reads SQTIHQWPATLVQPVGSPLSLECTVEGTSNPNLYWYRQAAGRGLQLLFYSVGIGQISSEVPQNLSASRPQDRQFILSSKKLLLSDSGFYLCAWSVLLGGDNEQFFGPGTRLTVL.

V and J are TRBV2 and TRBJ1-2, with 9 bases matching TRBD1. CDR1 is SNHLY, CDR2 FYNNEI, per germline. V was clipped by 8 bases and J by 4 bases; unmatched bases: 20. The CDR3 loop spans 18 amino acids. CDR3 loop: CASSGNTGTGTLGYGYTF. In DNA, the CDR3 is TGTGCCAGCTCGGGGAATACCGGGACAGGGACACTCGGCTATGGCTACACCTTC.

This chain links TRBV19 with TRBJ2-2, with 8 positions matching TRBD1. Germline CDR1 is LNHDA and CDR2 is SQIVND (reference sequence). V was pared by 5 bases and J by 1 base, with 9 bases of the junction left unmatched. There are 17 residues in the CDR3. The CDR3 reads CASSSTPGTGNTGELFF. The CDR3 bases are TGTGCCAGTAGTTCCACTCCCGGGACAGGGAACACCGGGGAGCTGTTTTTT.